This T cell receptor (beta chain) is drawn from a study of blood T cell repertoires in COVID-19 (dated by TCRdb to 2020 to 2022). The study in broad terms: Samples covering the acute and convalescent phases of COVID-19 were provided by collaborators in the United States, Italy and Spain. The material from the prospective study consisted of cDNA or gDNA derived from T cells, B-cell-depleted T cells, or PBMCs. Subjects who had been exposed to COVID-19, were actively infected with it, or had recovered from it provided the deeply sampled blood TCRbeta repertoires that made up the dataset. The repertoires were made available in a free public database intended to serve as a resource for research on the immune response to SARS-CoV-2. The samples were drawn from two sources: the first 160 participants of the ongoing ImmuneRACE study, and 950 to 1,500 subjects contributed by 6 global collaborators. The sample metadata nearly always contained a de-identified subject ID, COVID-19 status, age in years and sex. Where HLA class I and class II types were available, the types were taken from metadata supplied by the sample provider, not from assay-based typing. Here is what the overall study found, with its caveats: How much clinical and demographic metadata was included differed by source and by participant, and the metadata was provided uncurated.

Enrolling through a virtual design, the prospective study's participants ranged in age from roughly 18 to 100 years and lived across approximately 25 United States geographic areas. Cohort assignment in the prospective study relied on participant-reported clinical history from a screening survey and a study questionnaire. ImmuneRACE Cohort 3 recovered participants were defined by two consecutive negative NP/OP PCR tests, healthcare professional clearance, or symptom resolution. Mobile phlebotomists in the prospective study collected whole blood, serum and a nasopharyngeal or oropharyngeal swab from every participant. Prospective study participants could optionally give additional blood draws and questionnaires over an approximately 2-month period. Before DNA extraction, prospective study blood samples were shipped either frozen or at room temperature. In the case of this clone: The antigen it recognizes is unknown. It has no much larger one-base neighbor in the sample; base qualities were not kept.

TCRbeta CDR3 regions were amplified from genomic DNA by means of the immunoSEQ Assay, a bias-controlled multiplex PCR. Concerning the study's data processing: The number of nucleated cells in each sample was estimated by amplification of reference gene primers within the assay. To quantify the absolute abundance of each unique TCRbeta CDR3 rearrangement, sequence reads were collapsed and filtered. For each sample, productive Simpson clonality was calculated as the square root of Simpson's diversity index across productive rearrangements. TCRdb holds this immuneACCESS table with in-frame rearrangements only. Some clones are missing; in checked studies, unresolved V genes explain under half, and the rest has no known cause. V and J calls and clone size come straight from that table; D and trimming were deduced from the DNA. The sample table holds roughly 200,000 clones, of which approximately 90% were seen once. Together, the top ten hold about 2.4% of the sample.

From V the trimming removes 1 base and from J it removes 3 bases, while the gene matches leave 8 bases of the junction unaccounted for. The CDR1 and CDR2 encoded by the germline V gene are LGHNA and YSLEER. From the cysteine up to the phenylalanine, the CDR3 has a length of 16 residues. Only the CDR3 DNA is retained, 48 bases long and in frame from the first base. The sequence links TRBV4-3 to TRBJ1-2, and 7 junction bases match TRBD1. This sequence was found in a woman aged 30 to 39 who had recovered from COVID-19. Sequenced: PBMCs or T cells enriched from blood (not recorded which). Here is the DNA: TGCGCCAGCAGCCAAGTGACGCCCACAGGGGACTATGGCTACACCTTC. Translated, it gives CASSQVTPTGDYGYTF.